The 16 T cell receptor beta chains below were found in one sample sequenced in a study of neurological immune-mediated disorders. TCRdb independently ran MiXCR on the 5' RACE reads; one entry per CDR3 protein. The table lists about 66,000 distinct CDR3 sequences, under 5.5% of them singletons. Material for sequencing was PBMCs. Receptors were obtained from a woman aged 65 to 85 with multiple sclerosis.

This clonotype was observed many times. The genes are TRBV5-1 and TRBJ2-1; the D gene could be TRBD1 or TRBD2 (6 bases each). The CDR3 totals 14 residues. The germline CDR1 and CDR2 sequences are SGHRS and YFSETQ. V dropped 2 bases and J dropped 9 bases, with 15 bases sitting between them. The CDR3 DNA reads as TGCGCCAGCAGCTTAACGAGCGGAGGGGGTGAGCAGTTCTTC. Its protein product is CASSLTSGGGEQFF.

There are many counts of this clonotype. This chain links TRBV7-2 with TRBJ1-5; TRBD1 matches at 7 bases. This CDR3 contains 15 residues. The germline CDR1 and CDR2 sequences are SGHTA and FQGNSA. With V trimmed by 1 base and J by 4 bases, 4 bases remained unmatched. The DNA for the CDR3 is TGTGCCAGCAGCTTAGATACAGGGGTAAATCAGCCCCAGCATTTT. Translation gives CASSLDTGVNQPQHF.

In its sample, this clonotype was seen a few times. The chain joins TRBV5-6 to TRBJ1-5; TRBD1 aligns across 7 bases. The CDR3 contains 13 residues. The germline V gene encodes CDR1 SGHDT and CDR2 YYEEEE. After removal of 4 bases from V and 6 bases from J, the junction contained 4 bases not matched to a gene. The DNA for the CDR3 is TGTGCCAGCAGCCAGGACAGGTCTCAGCCCCAGCATTTT. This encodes CASSQDRSQPQHF.

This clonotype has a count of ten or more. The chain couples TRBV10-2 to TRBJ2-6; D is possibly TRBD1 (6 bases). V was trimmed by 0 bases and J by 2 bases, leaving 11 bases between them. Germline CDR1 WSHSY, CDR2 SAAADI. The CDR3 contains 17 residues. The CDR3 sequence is CASSESLGAPGANVLTF. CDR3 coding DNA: TGCGCCAGCAGTGAGTCGCTGGGGGCGCCTGGGGCCAACGTCCTGACTTTC.

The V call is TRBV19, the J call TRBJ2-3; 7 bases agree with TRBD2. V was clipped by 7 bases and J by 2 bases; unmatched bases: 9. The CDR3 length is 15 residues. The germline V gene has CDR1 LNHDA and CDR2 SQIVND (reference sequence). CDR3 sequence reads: CASKKPERDTDTQYF. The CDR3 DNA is TGTGCCAGTAAAAAGCCGGAGCGGGACACAGATACGCAGTATTTT.

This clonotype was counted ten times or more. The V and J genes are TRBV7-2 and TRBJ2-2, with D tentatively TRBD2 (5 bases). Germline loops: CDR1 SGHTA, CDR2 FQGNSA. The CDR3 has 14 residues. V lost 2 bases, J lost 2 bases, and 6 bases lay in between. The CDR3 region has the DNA TGTGCCAGCAGCTTACGGGGAAACACCGGGGAGCTGTTTTTT. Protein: CASSLRGNTGELFF.

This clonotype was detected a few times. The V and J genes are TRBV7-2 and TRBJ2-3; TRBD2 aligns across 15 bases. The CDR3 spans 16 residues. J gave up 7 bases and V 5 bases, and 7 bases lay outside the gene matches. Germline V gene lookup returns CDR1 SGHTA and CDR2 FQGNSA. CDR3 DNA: TGTGCCAGCAGCAGGACTAGCGGGAGGGCCGTAAATACGCAGTATTTT. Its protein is CASSRTSGRAVNTQYF. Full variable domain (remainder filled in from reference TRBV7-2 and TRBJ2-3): GAGVSQSPSNKVTEKGKDVELRCDPISGHTALYWYRQSLGQGLEFLIYFQGNSAPDKSGLPSDRFSAERTGGSVSTLTIQRTQQEDSAVYLCASSRTSGRAVNTQYFGPGTRLTVL.

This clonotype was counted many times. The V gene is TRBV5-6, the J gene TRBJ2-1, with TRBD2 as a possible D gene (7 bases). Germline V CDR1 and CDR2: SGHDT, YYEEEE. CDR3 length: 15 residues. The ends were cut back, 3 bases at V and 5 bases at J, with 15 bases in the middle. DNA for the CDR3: TGTGCCAGCAGCTCCCCCAGGGGACTAAACAATGAGCAGTTCTTC. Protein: CASSSPRGLNNEQFF.

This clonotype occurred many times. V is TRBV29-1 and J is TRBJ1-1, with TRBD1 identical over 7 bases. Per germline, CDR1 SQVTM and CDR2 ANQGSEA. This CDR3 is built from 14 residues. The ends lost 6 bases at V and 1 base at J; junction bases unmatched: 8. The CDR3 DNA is TGCAGCGTCCGGGACAGAGGCCCGAACACTGAAGCTTTCTTT. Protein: CSVRDRGPNTEAFF.

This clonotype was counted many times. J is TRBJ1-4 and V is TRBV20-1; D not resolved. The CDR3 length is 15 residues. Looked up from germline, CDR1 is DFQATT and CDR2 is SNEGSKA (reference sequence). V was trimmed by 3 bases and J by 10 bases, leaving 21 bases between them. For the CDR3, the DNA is TGCAGTGCTAGCGACCCAAGGGAGCACCTGGGAAAACTGTTTTTT. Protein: CSASDPREHLGKLFF.

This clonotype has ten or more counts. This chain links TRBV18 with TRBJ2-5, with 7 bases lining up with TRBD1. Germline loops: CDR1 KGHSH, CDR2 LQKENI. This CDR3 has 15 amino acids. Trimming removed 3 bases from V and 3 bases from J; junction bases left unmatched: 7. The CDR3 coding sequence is TGTGCCAGCTCACCGAGGACAGGCCTGGAAGAGACCCAGTACTTC. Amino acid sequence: CASSPRTGLEETQYF. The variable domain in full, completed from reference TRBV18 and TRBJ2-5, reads NAGVMQNPRHLVRRRGQEARLRCSPMKGHSHVYWYRQLPEEGLKFMVYLQKENIIDESGMPKERFSAEFPKEGPSILRIQQVVRGDSAAYFCASSPRTGLEETQYFGPGTRLLVL.

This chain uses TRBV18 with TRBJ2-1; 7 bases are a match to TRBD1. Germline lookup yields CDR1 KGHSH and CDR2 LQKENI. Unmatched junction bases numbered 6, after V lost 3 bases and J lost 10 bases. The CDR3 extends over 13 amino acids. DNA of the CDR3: TGTGCCAGCTCACCGGACAGGAGGCCCGAGCAGTTCTTC. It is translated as CASSPDRRPEQFF.

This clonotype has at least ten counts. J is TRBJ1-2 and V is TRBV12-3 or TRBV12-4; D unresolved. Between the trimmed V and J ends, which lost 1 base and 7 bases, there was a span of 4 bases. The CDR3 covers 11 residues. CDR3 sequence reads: CASSLGVGYTF. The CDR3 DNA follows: TGTGCCAGCAGTTTAGGGGTTGGCTACACCTTC.

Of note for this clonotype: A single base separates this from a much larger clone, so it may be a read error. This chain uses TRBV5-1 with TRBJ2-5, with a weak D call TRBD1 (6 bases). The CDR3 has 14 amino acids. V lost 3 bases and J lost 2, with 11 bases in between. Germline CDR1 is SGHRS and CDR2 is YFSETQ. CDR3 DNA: TGCGCCAGCAGCTACACAGGGAATCAAGAGACCCAGTACTTC. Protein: CASSYTGNQETQYF.

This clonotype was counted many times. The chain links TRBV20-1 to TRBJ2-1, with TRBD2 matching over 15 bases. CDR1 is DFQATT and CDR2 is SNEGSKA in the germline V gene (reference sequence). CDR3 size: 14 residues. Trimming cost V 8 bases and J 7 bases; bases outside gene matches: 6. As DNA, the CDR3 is TGCAGTCGTACGGGACTAGCGGGAGGAAATGAGCAGTTCTTC. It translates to CSRTGLAGGNEQFF.

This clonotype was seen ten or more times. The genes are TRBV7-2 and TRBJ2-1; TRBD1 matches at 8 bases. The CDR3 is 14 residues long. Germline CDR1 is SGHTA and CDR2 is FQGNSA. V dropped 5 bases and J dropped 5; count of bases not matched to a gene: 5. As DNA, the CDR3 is TGTGCCAGCAGCAAATGGACAGGGAACAATGAGCAGTTCTTC. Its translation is CASSKWTGNNEQFF.